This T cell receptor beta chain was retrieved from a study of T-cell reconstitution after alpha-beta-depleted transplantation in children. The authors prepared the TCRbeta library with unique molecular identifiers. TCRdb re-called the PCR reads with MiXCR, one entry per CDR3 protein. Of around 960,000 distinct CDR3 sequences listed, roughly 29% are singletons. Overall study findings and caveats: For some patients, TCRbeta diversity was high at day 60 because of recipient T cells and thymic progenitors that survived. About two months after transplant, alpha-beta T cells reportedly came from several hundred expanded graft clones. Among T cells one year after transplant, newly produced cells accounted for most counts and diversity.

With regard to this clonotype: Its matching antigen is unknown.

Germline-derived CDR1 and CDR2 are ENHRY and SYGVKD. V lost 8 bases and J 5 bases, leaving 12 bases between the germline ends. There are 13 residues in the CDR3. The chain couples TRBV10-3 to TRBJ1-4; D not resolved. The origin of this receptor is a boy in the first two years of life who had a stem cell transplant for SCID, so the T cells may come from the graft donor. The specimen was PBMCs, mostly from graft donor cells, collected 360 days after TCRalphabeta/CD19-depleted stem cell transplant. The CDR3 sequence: CAIGEQRNEKLFF. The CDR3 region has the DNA TGTGCCATCGGAGAACAGAGGAATGAAAAACTGTTTTTT.